The 31 T cell receptor beta chains below all came from one sample that was sequenced in a study of blood T cell repertoires in COVID-19. Clones were sequenced by immunoSEQ multiplex PCR, and TCRdb holds only the in-frame ones, with some missing. The repertoire consists of under 75,000 clones, with 65% to 85% occurring once and the leading ten covering under 8%. The specimen was peripheral blood. These receptors were collected from a human donor in a cohort sampled during active COVID-19.

The rearrangement joins TRBV2 to TRBJ1-4; 7 positions agree with TRBD1. Trimming at V came to 5 bases and at J to 0 bases, leaving 3 bases not matched to a gene. CDR1 and CDR2 (germline): SNHLY, FYNNEI. CDR3 length equals 15 residues. CDR3: CASSRQGATNEKLFF. CDR3 coding DNA: TGTGCCAGCAGTCGTCAGGGGGCAACTAATGAAAAACTGTTTTTT.

This chain joins TRBV10-3 and TRBJ1-2; D is ambiguous. The CDR3 is 13 residues long. Trimming took off 9 bases at V and 0 bases at J, with 11 bases between the two ends. Germline V gene lookup returns CDR1 ENHRY and CDR2 SYGVKD. CDR3 DNA: TGTGCCATTTCTTTTGGCACTAACTATGGCTACACCTTC. Translating gives CAISFGTNYGYTF.

The V and J genes are TRBV2 and TRBJ2-7; possible D gene TRBD1, 7 bases. The CDR3 extends over 13 amino acids. Deletions cut 11 bases from V and 3 bases from J, with 17 bases between. Germline CDR1 SNHLY, CDR2 FYNNEI. The CDR3 bases are TGTGCCGCAGGGCGGGACAGAGACTACGAGCAGTACTTC. Its protein is CAAGRDRDYEQYF.

The V call is TRBV5-1, the J call TRBJ1-2, with unresolved D. Germline V gene lookup returns CDR1 SGHRS and CDR2 YFSETQ. The ends were cut back, 0 bases at V and 7 bases at J, with 16 bases in the middle. The CDR3 loop spans 15 amino acids. CDR3 sequence: CASSLDRRQTGGYTF. For the CDR3, the DNA is TGCGCCAGCAGCTTGGACCGGAGGCAGACGGGTGGCTACACCTTC.

This clone was detected a few times. This chain uses TRBV19 with TRBJ2-6, with D possibly matching TRBD1 (5 bases). The CDR3 is 17 residues long. Between the trimmed V and J ends, which lost 4 bases and 0 bases, there was a span of 13 bases. Germline CDR1 LNHDA, CDR2 SQIVND (reference sequence). The DNA of the CDR3 is TGTGCCAGTAGTAAGCAGGGCAGATTCTCTGGGGCCAACGTCCTGACTTTC. This gives the protein CASSKQGRFSGANVLTF.

The chain employs TRBV19 and TRBJ2-1; the D is unclear. V lost 4 bases and J lost 4, with 14 bases in between. Germline V gene data show CDR1 as LNHDA and CDR2 as SQIVND (reference sequence). This CDR3 region has 15 residues. The CDR3 DNA reads as TGTGCCAGTAGTAAAGCCCAGGCCCAGTACAATGAGCAGTTCTTC. Translating gives CASSKAQAQYNEQFF.

This chain links TRBV7-3 with TRBJ2-1; D is perhaps TRBD2 (5 bases). Trimming shortened V by 5 bases and J by 0 bases, and 11 bases separated the two germline ends. CDR1 SGHTA and CDR2 FQGTGA come from the germline V gene. This CDR3 has 15 amino acids. CDR3 coding DNA: TGTGCCAGCAGCCCCGTGCGGGCCTCCTACAATGAGCAGTTCTTC. It encodes CASSPVRASYNEQFF.

The chain links TRBV5-5 to TRBJ2-5, with D tentatively TRBD2 (6 bases). Germline values: CDR1 SGHKS, CDR2 YYEKEE (reference sequence). The CDR3 runs to 15 residues. V gave up 2 bases and J gave up 1 base, with 12 bases separating them. In nucleotides, the CDR3 is TGTGCCAGCAGCTTTTCGGCGGGAACCCAAGAGACCCAGTACTTC. Translating gives CASSFSAGTQETQYF.

The CDR3 region has the DNA TGTGCCAGCACCAGGGGGGCGGACCGCCATGAGCAGTTCTTC. This translates into CASTRGADRHEQFF. The chain recombines TRBV6-6 with TRBJ2-1; D perhaps matches TRBD1 (7 bases). Germline V CDR1 and CDR2: MNHNY, SVGAGI (reference sequence). The length of the CDR3 is 14 residues. The V gene lost 7 bases and the J gene lost 8 bases, with 18 bases spanning the gap.

The V call is TRBV10-3, the J call TRBJ2-1; TRBD2 is a possible D gene (5 bases). Trimming cost V 0 bases and J 6 bases, with 15 bases left between them. The CDR3 is 16 residues long. The germline V gene encodes CDR1 ENHRY and CDR2 SYGVKD. CDR3 coding DNA: TGTGCCATCAGTGAGTCGGTCGGGGTAATTATCAATGAGCAGTTCTTC. Protein: CAISESVGVIINEQFF.

V usage is TRBV6-2 or TRBV6-3 and J usage is TRBJ2-5; possible D gene TRBD1, 6 bases. The CDR3 sequence is 13 residues long. Germline CDR1 and CDR2: MNHEY and SVGEGT. V was pared by 5 bases and J by 1 base, with 8 bases between. DNA for the CDR3: TGTGCCAGCAGTAGGACAGTCCAAGAGACCCAGTACTTC. This gives the protein CASSRTVQETQYF.

The V gene is TRBV3-1 (or the pseudogene TRBV3-2), the J gene TRBJ2-1; 11 bases are a match to TRBD2. This CDR3 is 16 amino acids long. The junction had 5 bases not matched to a gene; V was cut back by 1 base and J by 6 bases. Germline V gene lookup returns CDR1 LGHDT and CDR2 YNNKEL (reference sequence). This chain's CDR3 is CASSQVRLAGGNEQFF. CDR3 nucleotide sequence: TGTGCCAGCAGCCAAGTTCGGCTAGCGGGAGGCAATGAGCAGTTCTTC.

This chain joins TRBV2 and TRBJ2-3; 9 bases match TRBD2. V was pared by 10 bases and J by 4 bases, with 6 bases of the junction left unmatched. The CDR3 contains 13 residues. Germline lookup yields CDR1 SNHLY and CDR2 FYNNEI. The CDR3 DNA sequence: TGTGCCACCCAGCGGGAGGTTCCAGATACGCAGTATTTT. This codes for CATQREVPDTQYF.

This chain links TRBV7-3 with TRBJ2-5, with TRBD2 identical over 9 bases. Per the germline V gene, CDR1 is SGHTA and CDR2 is FQGTGA. V shed 2 bases, J shed 2 bases, and the junction held 3 bases outside the gene matches. The CDR3 is 15 residues long. The CDR3 DNA is TGTGCCAGCAGCTTACTAGCGGGACGACAAGAGACCCAGTACTTC. It translates to CASSLLAGRQETQYF.

The chain combines TRBV4-2 with TRBJ1-1; maybe TRBD1 (6 bases). V gave up 4 bases and J gave up 3 bases, with 15 bases separating them. The CDR3 loop spans 15 amino acids. Germline V gives CDR1 LGHNA, CDR2 YNFKEQ. CDR3 nucleotide sequence: TGTGCCAGCAGCCTATGGGAAGCAGGGGACACTGAAGCTTTCTTT. It yields the protein CASSLWEAGDTEAFF.

The chain couples TRBV15 to TRBJ1-4, with a tentative D call TRBD1 (6 bases). The CDR3 totals 17 residues. Trimming shortened V by 0 bases and J by 3 bases, and 14 bases separated the two germline ends. Germline assignment: CDR1 LNHNV and CDR2 YYDKDF (reference sequence). CDR3 DNA sequence: TGTGCCACCAGCAGAGATCCAATCGGGGGGCCTAATGAAAAACTGTTTTTT. Protein product: CATSRDPIGGPNEKLFF.

The chain employs TRBV10-3 and TRBJ2-3; D not resolved. This CDR3 has 13 amino acids. V dropped 2 bases and J dropped 3 bases, with 6 bases sitting between them. CDR1 and CDR2 from the germline V gene are ENHRY and SYGVKD. The DNA for the CDR3 is TGTGCCATCAGTGAGCTCGGGACAGATACGCAGTATTTT. Its translation is CAISELGTDTQYF.

The CDR3 DNA is TGCGCCAGCAGTGAGTCCAGGGGGAACACTGAAGCTTTCTTT. This encodes CASSESRGNTEAFF. The V and J genes are TRBV10-1 and TRBJ1-1, with D possibly matching TRBD1 (6 bases). Germline assignment: CDR1 WNHNN and CDR2 SYGVQD (reference sequence). With 0 bases removed from V and 1 base from J, the gap between germline ends came to 6 bases. CDR3 length: 14 amino acids.

The V and J genes are TRBV2 and TRBJ2-7; 12 bases match TRBD1. With 4 bases clipped from V and 7 bases from J, the junction kept 11 bases outside the gene matches. Looked up from germline, CDR1 is SNHLY and CDR2 is FYNNEI. This CDR3 is built from 16 residues. The CDR3 reads CASSGHRDRGRGEQYF. CDR3 coding DNA: TGTGCCAGCAGTGGACACCGGGACAGGGGGCGAGGGGAGCAGTACTTC.

This chain uses TRBV19 with TRBJ2-5; 10 bases map to TRBD2. V lost 9 bases, J lost 7 bases, and 14 bases stayed unmatched. The CDR3 has 15 amino acids. Germline CDR1 and CDR2: LNHDA and SQIVND (reference sequence). This chain's CDR3 is CASRSGGAGGGTQYF. CDR3 nucleotides: TGTGCCAGCAGGAGTGGGGGAGCGGGAGGGGGGACCCAGTACTTC.

The CDR3 loop reads CASSFYRGMNTEAFF. The CDR3 coding sequence is TGTGCCAGCAGCTTTTACAGGGGAATGAACACTGAAGCTTTCTTT. The chain recombines TRBV7-8 with TRBJ1-1; 7 positions match TRBD1. The CDR3 is 15 amino acids. Germline CDR1 reads SGHVS; CDR2 reads FQNEAQ. The J segment lost 0 bases and the V segment lost 3 bases, leaving 4 bases of the junction unmatched.

This chain uses TRBV9 with TRBJ2-2; 10 positions match TRBD1. CDR1 SGDLS and CDR2 YYNGEE come from the germline V gene. With V trimmed by 0 bases and J by 6 bases, 5 bases remained unmatched. This CDR3 has 16 amino acids. The CDR3 DNA is TGTGCCAGCAGCGTAGAGACAGGGGGCCGCGCCGGGGAGCTGTTTTTT. Encoded protein: CASSVETGGRAGELFF.

This clone came up once. This chain links TRBV3-1 (or the pseudogene TRBV3-2) with TRBJ2-5; the D gene is possibly TRBD2 (5 bases). CDR1 is LGHDT, CDR2 YNNKEL, per germline (reference sequence). CDR3 size: 15 residues. The V gene lost 3 bases and the J gene lost 5 bases, with 16 bases spanning the gap. The CDR3 coding sequence is TGTGCCAGCAGCCATGCCGGACTGGTCGGGGAGACCCAGTACTTC. The encoded protein is CASSHAGLVGETQYF.

CDR3 amino acids: CASSAGTGGGGNQPQHF. DNA of the CDR3: TGTGCCAGCAGTGCCGGGACAGGGGGTGGAGGCAATCAGCCCCAGCATTTT. The chain employs TRBV6-1 and TRBJ1-5; 11 nucleotides agree with TRBD1. Germline CDR1 reads MNHNS; CDR2 reads SASEGT. The CDR3 is 17 amino acids. The V and J ends lost 4 bases and 2 bases, in that order; junction bases with no gene match: 7.

Concerning this clone: Other DNA sequences in this sample translate to the same CDR3. The chain employs TRBV9 and TRBJ1-1, with D perhaps TRBD1 (6 bases). Germline assignment: CDR1 SGDLS and CDR2 YYNGEE. Trimming took 0 bases from V and 0 from J, leaving 9 bases between them. The length of the CDR3 is 15 residues. The CDR3 protein is CASSVGDTVNTEAFF. Written as DNA, the CDR3 is TGTGCCAGCAGCGTAGGGGACACCGTGAACACTGAAGCTTTCTTT.

This chain links TRBV5-5 with TRBJ1-3; D call uncertain. Germline V gene sequence: CDR1 SGHKS, CDR2 YYEKEE (reference sequence). There are 15 residues in the CDR3. V lost 4 bases and J lost 2, with 13 bases in between. As DNA, the CDR3 is TGTGCCAGCAGCACCGGTCTGGCGGCTGGAAACACCATATATTTT. This encodes CASSTGLAAGNTIYF.

The chain carries TRBV6-4 and TRBJ1-2; the match to TRBD1 covers 9 bases. J lost 4 bases, V lost 9 bases, and 0 bases had no gene match. Germline lookup yields CDR1 MRHNA and CDR2 SNTAGT. The length of the CDR3 is 11 residues. The CDR3 protein is CARTGGYGYTF. In DNA form, the CDR3 reads TGTGCCAGGACAGGGGGCTATGGCTACACCTTC.

The chain carries TRBV2 and TRBJ2-3; TRBD1 matches 8 bases. The trim removed 4 bases at V and 0 bases at J, leaving 6 bases unmatched. Germline V gives CDR1 SNHLY, CDR2 FYNNEI. The CDR3 spans 16 residues. The CDR3 sequence: CASSVLGQGSTDTQYF. The CDR3 DNA reads TGTGCCAGCAGTGTTCTAGGACAGGGCAGCACAGATACGCAGTATTTT.

The chain employs TRBV5-6 and TRBJ2-1; possible D gene TRBD2, 5 bases. V lost 1 base and J lost 8, with 10 bases in between. This CDR3 contains 13 residues. The germline V gene encodes CDR1 SGHDT and CDR2 YYEEEE. CDR3 DNA sequence: TGTGCCAGCAGCTTGTTACTAGTTGATGAGCAGTTCTTC. Protein sequence: CASSLLLVDEQFF. The full variable domain, its missing parts supplied by reference TRBV5-6 and TRBJ2-1, is DAGVTQSPTHLIKTRGQQVTLRCSPKSGHDTVSWYQQALGQGPQFIFQYYEEEERQRGNFPDRFSGHQFPNYSSELNVNALLLGDSALYLCASSLLLVDEQFFGPGTRLTVL.

J is TRBJ1-1 and V is TRBV5-6; the D is unclear. The germline V and J ends were trimmed by 5 bases and 4 bases, with 21 bases remaining between them. Germline values: CDR1 SGHDT, CDR2 YYEEEE. The CDR3 loop spans 16 amino acids. The CDR3 DNA follows: TGTGCCAGCAGTCCGGGGTCAATCAGCATGGCCACTGAAGCTTTCTTT. Translated, it gives CASSPGSISMATEAFF.

The CDR3 spells CASSLVAGSGANVLTF. The DNA for the CDR3 is TGTGCCAGCAGCTTAGTCGCCGGGTCTGGGGCCAACGTCCTGACTTTC. V is TRBV7-8 and J is TRBJ2-6, with D uncertain. Germline assignment: CDR1 SGHVS and CDR2 FQNEAQ. Trimming stripped 1 base from V and 1 base from J, with 8 bases between. This CDR3 is built from 16 residues.